Below, one T cell receptor beta chain is given with its context. Its antigen is as yet unknown. The data originate from a study of vaccination effects on CD4 cells after COVID-19. At the end of roughly 9 days of culture, CD4+ T cells were isolated. Two doses of either BNT162b2 or mRNA-1273 were given to each participant. This CDR3 contains 12 residues. Per germline, CDR1 SNHLY and CDR2 FYNNEI. V gave up 7 bases and J gave up 4 bases, with 10 bases separating them. The repertoire was sequenced with immunoSEQ multiplex PCR; TCRdb's copy has only in-frame clones and lacks some. Seen here are 35,000 to 55,000 clones, over 60% observed once, and the top ten hold 8.5% to 10%.

The chain is built from TRBV2 and TRBJ1-1; D remains unclear. The sequence was collected from a human donor who received a COVID-19 vaccine. The sample consisted of CD4+ T cells from PBMCs cultured without peptide, taken after COVID-19 vaccination. This chain's CDR3 is CASTQAPTEAFF. For the CDR3, the DNA is TGTGCCAGCACCCAAGCGCCCACTGAAGCTTTCTTT.